The rows below give T cell receptor beta chains drawn from one sample of a study of blood T cell repertoires in COVID-19. Data came from immunoSEQ multiplex PCR; TCRdb stores just in-frame clones and leaves some out. The sample carries fewer than 250,000 clones, around 89% recorded once. Sequencing used PBMCs or T cells enriched from blood (not recorded which). The receptors originated from a middle-aged man who had been exposed to COVID-19. The CDR3 runs from the conserved cysteine through the conserved F or W. D genes are given only for firm matches. Clone size appears in some rows only: once, few, many, or a class for an expanded clone.

12,TRBV23-1,NA,NA,TRBJ1-4,CASSSVPEKLFF,TGCGCCAGCAGCAGTGTACCTGAAAAACTGTTTTTT
13,TRBV9,NA,few,TRBJ1-1,CASSANDSPGAFF,TGTGCCAGCAGCGCAAACGACAGTCCCGGGGCTTTCTTT
15,TRBV10-3,NA,NA,TRBJ1-4,CAISEQAGSNEKLFF,TGTGCCATCAGTGAGCAGGCAGGGTCTAATGAAAAACTGTTTTTT
13,TRBV5-1,NA,NA,TRBJ1-1,CASSLVGNDEAFF,TGCGCCAGCAGCTTGGTCGGTAACGATGAAGCTTTCTTT
13,TRBV29-1,TRBD1,NA,TRBJ2-7,CSVGSGGPYEQYF,TGCAGCGTTGGGTCAGGGGGCCCCTACGAGCAGTACTTC
16,TRBV4-2,TRBD2,NA,TRBJ2-1,CASSQGVSGGANEQFF,TGTGCCAGCAGCCAAGGGGTTAGCGGGGGGGCAAATGAGCAGTTCTTC
15,TRBV2,TRBD1,NA,TRBJ1-6,CASSPRQGLVSPLHF,TGTGCCAGCAGTCCCAGACAGGGTTTAGTATCACCCCTCCACTTT
13,TRBV30,NA,NA,TRBJ1-1,CAWNGPKGTEAFF,TGTGCCTGGAACGGACCAAAGGGGACTGAAGCTTTCTTT
15,TRBV5-5,NA,NA,TRBJ1-3,CASSLAGQSGNTIYF,TGTGCCAGCAGCTTGGCAGGACAGTCTGGAAACACCATATATTTT
14,TRBV29-1,NA,NA,TRBJ2-2,CSVVMPANTGELFF,TGCAGCGTTGTCATGCCGGCGAACACCGGGGAGCTGTTTTTT
14,TRBV19,TRBD1,NA,TRBJ2-2,CASALQGATGELFF,TGTGCCTCTGCCCTCCAGGGGGCTACCGGGGAGCTGTTTTTT
14,TRBV19,TRBD1,NA,TRBJ1-2,CASSRTGGDYGYTF,TGTGCCAGTAGTCGGACAGGGGGCGACTATGGCTACACCTTC
15,TRBV28,TRBD1,once,TRBJ1-2,CASSFPGTGIDGYTF,TGTGCCAGCAGTTTCCCCGGGACAGGGATTGATGGCTACACCTTC
16,TRBV2,NA,NA,TRBJ1-5,CASSAQAQTYNQPQHF,TGTGCCAGCAGTGCTCAGGCGCAGACGTACAATCAGCCCCAGCATTTT
16,TRBV5-1,TRBD1,NA,TRBJ2-3,CASSLGLGTGDNTQYF,TGCGCCAGCAGTTTGGGATTAGGGACAGGGGACAATACGCAGTATTTT
16,TRBV19,TRBD1,NA,TRBJ2-1,CASISGRQGRYNEQFF,TGTGCCAGTATATCGGGTCGACAGGGACGTTACAATGAGCAGTTCTTC
18,TRBV5-1,TRBD2,NA,TRBJ2-3,CASSPLLGLASSTDTQYF,TGCGCCAGCAGCCCACTTCTTGGACTAGCATCAAGCACAGATACGCAGTATTTT
16,TRBV7-2,NA,NA,TRBJ2-1,CASSLTIGVTYNEQFF,TGTGCCAGCAGCTTAACTATAGGGGTCACCTACAATGAGCAGTTCTTC
13,TRBV11-3,NA,NA,TRBJ1-4,CASRGGADEKLFF,TGTGCCAGCAGAGGAGGGGCCGATGAAAAACTGTTTTTT
14,TRBV2,NA,NA,TRBJ2-5,CASSDPGRVETQYF,TGTGCCAGCAGTGACCCGGGGAGAGTAGAGACCCAGTACTTC
16,TRBV19,NA,NA,TRBJ1-1,CASSIPLGGLNTEAFF,TGTGCCAGTAGTATCCCCCTTGGGGGCCTGAACACTGAAGCTTTCTTT
17,TRBV21-1,NA,NA,TRBJ1-3,CASRGRDRVDSGNTIYF,TGTGCCAGCAGGGGGAGGGACAGGGTAGACTCTGGAAACACCATATATTTT
17,TRBV11-2,NA,NA,TRBJ2-1,CASSLDGGAGPYNEQFF,TGTGCCAGCAGCTTAGATGGGGGGGCCGGCCCTTACAATGAGCAGTTCTTC
11,TRBV29-1,NA,NA,TRBJ1-1,CSSQVRGGAFF,TGCAGCTCCCAGGTCAGGGGAGGGGCTTTCTTT
12,TRBV12-3/TRBV12-4,NA,NA,TRBJ2-3,CASSQTEDTQYF,TGTGCCAGCAGCCAAACGGAGGATACGCAGTATTTT
16,TRBV18,NA,NA,TRBJ2-2,CASSPRQNSNTGELFF,TGTGCCAGCTCACCCCGACAGAATTCGAACACCGGGGAGCTGTTTTTT
16,TRBV5-1,TRBD1,few,TRBJ2-7,CASSYPRDRGLDEQYF,TGCGCCAGCAGCTACCCCCGGGACAGGGGGCTGGACGAGCAGTACTTC
16,TRBV28,TRBD1,NA,TRBJ2-1,CASSPQGARSYNEQFF,TGTGCCAGCAGTCCCCAGGGGGCTAGGTCCTACAATGAGCAGTTCTTC
16,TRBV18,TRBD2,NA,TRBJ2-7,CASSPSLSGGPYEQYF,TGTGCCAGCTCACCAAGTTTGAGCGGGGGACCCTACGAGCAGTACTTC
13,TRBV3-1/TRBV3-2,NA,once,TRBJ1-3,CASSHHSGNTIYF,TGTGCCAGCAGCCACCACTCTGGAAACACCATATATTTT
15,TRBV10-3,TRBD1,NA,TRBJ1-3,CAIRNRGTSGNTIYF,TGTGCCATCAGGAACAGGGGTACCTCTGGAAACACCATATATTTT
16,TRBV18,TRBD1,NA,TRBJ1-1,CASSPLGQAPNTEAFF,TGTGCCAGCTCACCTTTAGGACAGGCCCCGAACACTGAAGCTTTCTTT